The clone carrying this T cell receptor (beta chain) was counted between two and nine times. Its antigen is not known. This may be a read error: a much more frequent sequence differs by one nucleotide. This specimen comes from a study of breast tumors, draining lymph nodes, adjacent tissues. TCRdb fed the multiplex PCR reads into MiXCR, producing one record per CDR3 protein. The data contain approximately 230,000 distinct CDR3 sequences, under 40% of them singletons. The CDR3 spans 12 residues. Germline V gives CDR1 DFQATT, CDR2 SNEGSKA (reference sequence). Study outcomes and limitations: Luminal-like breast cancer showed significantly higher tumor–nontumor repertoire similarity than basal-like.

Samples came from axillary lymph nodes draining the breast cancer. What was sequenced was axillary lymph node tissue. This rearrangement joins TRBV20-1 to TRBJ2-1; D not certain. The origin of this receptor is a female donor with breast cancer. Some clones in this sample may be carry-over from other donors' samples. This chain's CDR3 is CSARVMGNEPFF. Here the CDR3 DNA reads TGCAGTGCTAGAGTTATGGGCAATGAGCCGTTCTTC.